Below are 14 T cell receptor beta chains sequenced from a single sample in a study of T cells in Graves' hyperthyroidism and ophthalmopathy. From RNA transcripts, TCR beta CDR3 regions were amplified. Carried out on the TCR CDR3, a first-round RT-PCR used the HTBI primer set. TCRdb called the multiplex PCR reads again in MiXCR, with one record for every CDR3 protein. This sample carries under 300,000 distinct CDR3 sequences, about 14% of them seen once, and the ten largest clones take roughly 14%. The sequenced sample consisted of blood. All receptors come from a woman aged 40 to 49 with Graves' hyperthyroidism that later progressed to Graves' ophthalmopathy.

The table lists this clonotype with many counts. This chain connects TRBV5-1 to TRBJ2-5; 7 bases fit TRBD1. Germline CDR1 reads SGHRS; CDR2 reads YFSETQ. The trim removed 4 bases at V and 2 bases at J, leaving 8 bases unmatched. This CDR3 contains 15 residues. CDR3 bases: TGCGCCAGCAGCCCAGGGACAGTTTCTCAAGAGACCCAGTACTTC. The encoded protein is CASSPGTVSQETQYF.

The table lists this clonotype with many counts. The rearrangement links TRBV20-1 to TRBJ2-5; 7 nucleotides agree with TRBD2. This CDR3 spans 13 amino acids. CDR1 DFQATT and CDR2 SNEGSKA come from the germline V gene (reference sequence). V was pared by 5 bases and J by 4 bases, with 7 bases of the junction left unmatched. The CDR3 DNA reads as TGCAGTGCTCCCAGCGGGATTAGAGAGACCCAGTACTTC. It encodes CSAPSGIRETQYF.

This clonotype was recorded many times. V gene TRBV28 combines with J gene TRBJ2-1; D might be TRBD2 (6 bases). Deletions cut 8 bases from V and 6 bases from J, with 17 bases between. CDR1 and CDR2 from the germline V gene are MDHEN and SYDVKM. The CDR3 spans 14 residues. DNA for the CDR3: TGTGCCAGCTACAAGTGGCGGGGCGGCAATGAGCAGTTCTTC. Its translation: CASYKWRGGNEQFF.

This clonotype showed up many times. The V and J genes are TRBV7-9 and TRBJ2-5, with TRBD1 matching 8 bases. The CDR3 totals 14 residues. CDR1 SEHNR and CDR2 FQNEAQ come from the germline V gene (reference sequence). Trimming cost V 3 bases and J 4 bases; bases outside gene matches: 4. The CDR3 DNA sequence: TGTGCCAGCAGCTTCCCAGACAGGGGAGAGACCCAGTACTTC. Protein product: CASSFPDRGETQYF.

The sample holds many counts of this clonotype. The CDR3 coding sequence is TGTGCCAGCGTCTCGAACGGGATTTCTTACAATGAGCAGTTCTTC. It codes for CASVSNGISYNEQFF. V and J are TRBV28 and TRBJ2-1, with D possibly matching TRBD2 (5 bases). The CDR3 has 15 amino acids. The germline gives CDR1 MDHEN, CDR2 SYDVKM. V was clipped by 8 bases and J by 4 bases, with 18 bases between them.

The chain joins TRBV2 to TRBJ1-4, with D possibly TRBD1 on 6 matching bases. The ends were cut back, 8 bases at V and 4 bases at J, with 11 bases in the middle. In germline, CDR1 is SNHLY, CDR2 FYNNEI. The CDR3 sequence is 13 residues long. In nucleotides, the CDR3 is TGTGCCAGCCAGGGGCGCGGTAATGAAAAACTGTTTTTT. It yields the protein CASQGRGNEKLFF.

This clonotype was detected ten times or more. The chain joins TRBV11-2 to TRBJ1-5; D uncertain. The length of the CDR3 is 12 residues. Trimming removed 1 base from V and 9 bases from J, with 7 bases in between. The germline V gene has CDR1 SGHAT and CDR2 FQNNGV. The CDR3 spells CASSLVRPPQHF. The DNA for the CDR3 is TGTGCCAGCAGCTTAGTTCGGCCGCCCCAGCATTTT. The entire variable domain, with the rest obtained from reference TRBV11-2 and TRBJ1-5, is as follows: EAGVAQSPRYKIIEKRQSVAFWCNPISGHATLYWYQQILGQGPKLLIQFQNNGVVDDSQLPKDRFSAERLKGVDSTLKIQPAKLEDSAVYLCASSLVRPPQHFGDGTRLSIL.

Ten or more counts support this clonotype. This rearrangement joins TRBV28 to TRBJ1-6; TRBD1 aligns across 7 bases. The CDR3 runs to 14 residues. The V and J ends lost 3 bases and 9 bases, in that order; junction bases with no gene match: 5. Germline lookup yields CDR1 MDHEN and CDR2 SYDVKM. The CDR3 spells CASSFTGVGSPLHF. The CDR3 nucleotides read TGTGCCAGCAGTTTTACAGGGGTCGGTTCACCCCTCCACTTT. Complete variable domain (other parts from reference TRBV28 and TRBJ1-6): DVKVTQSSRYLVKRTGEKVFLECVQDMDHENMFWYRQDPGLGLRLIYFSYDVKMKEKGDIPEGYSVSREKKERFSLILESASTNQTSMYLCASSFTGVGSPLHFGNGTRLTVT.

This clonotype was recorded at least ten times. The rearrangement links TRBV12-3 or TRBV12-4 to TRBJ1-4; a possible D gene is TRBD1 (5 bases). V was clipped by 2 bases and J by 7 bases, with 20 bases between them. The CDR3 spans 17 residues. Here the CDR3 reads CASSLIGGQGLGEKLFF. The CDR3 DNA sequence: TGTGCCAGCAGTTTAATTGGAGGACAAGGATTGGGTGAAAAACTGTTTTTT.

This clonotype was seen many times. J is TRBJ1-5 and V is TRBV10-3, with D perhaps matching TRBD1 (6 bases). With 3 bases removed from V and 3 bases from J, the gap between germline ends came to 12 bases. This CDR3 is 15 amino acids long. Per germline, CDR1 ENHRY and CDR2 SYGVKD. CDR3 in DNA: TGTGCCATCAGTGACAGGGGTTATTCCAATCAGCCCCAGCATTTT. It is translated as CAISDRGYSNQPQHF.

This clonotype was observed at least ten times. The CDR3 protein is CASSLFGGGLAGAYNEQFF. The CDR3 DNA reads TGTGCCAGCAGTTTATTCGGGGGGGGCTTAGCGGGCGCCTACAATGAGCAGTTCTTC. The rearrangement uses TRBV28 and TRBJ2-1, with TRBD2 matching over 8 bases. Germline CDR1 and CDR2: MDHEN and SYDVKM. The CDR3 covers 19 residues. V dropped 1 base and J dropped 2; count of bases not matched to a gene: 13.

Ten or more counts support this clonotype. The CDR3 region is CASTAGYEQYF. Written as DNA, the CDR3 is TGTGCCAGCACCGCGGGGTACGAGCAGTACTTC. This sequence joins TRBV11-2 and TRBJ2-7, with D perhaps matching TRBD2 (6 bases). Between the trimmed V and J ends, which lost 7 bases and 4 bases, there was a span of 8 bases. This CDR3 is 11 amino acids long. Germline V gene data show CDR1 as SGHAT and CDR2 as FQNNGV.

At least ten counts were recorded for this clonotype. This chain connects TRBV28 to TRBJ2-2, with D perhaps matching TRBD1 (7 bases). V lost 3 bases to trimming and J lost 3 bases, with 11 bases between them. Germline V gene sequence: CDR1 MDHEN, CDR2 SYDVKM. CDR3 length: 15 residues. This chain's CDR3 is CASSFARGDTGELFF. The CDR3 coding sequence is TGTGCCAGCAGTTTTGCCAGGGGGGACACCGGGGAGCTGTTTTTT. Full variable domain (rest looked up from reference TRBV28 and TRBJ2-2): DVKVTQSSRYLVKRTGEKVFLECVQDMDHENMFWYRQDPGLGLRLIYFSYDVKMKEKGDIPEGYSVSREKKERFSLILESASTNQTSMYLCASSFARGDTGELFFGEGSRLTVL.

This clonotype was detected many times. The chain joins TRBV12-3 or TRBV12-4 to TRBJ2-1; 9 bases line up with TRBD2. This CDR3 has 13 amino acids. V lost 3 bases to trimming and J lost 10 bases; unmatched junction nucleotides: 4. CDR3 nucleotides: TGTGCCAGCAGTTTTGGCCTAGCGGGAGAGCAGTTCTTC. Translated, it gives CASSFGLAGEQFF.